What follows are 15 T cell receptor beta chains derived from one specimen sequenced in a study of OX40 agonist ivuxolimab in advanced cancers. Repertoires were generated with immunoSEQ multiplex PCR, while TCRdb's copy carries only in-frame clones and drops some. Of fewer than 85,000 clones listed, approximately 86% are singletons. The input for sequencing was CD4+ or CD8+ T cells sorted from blood, taken in a trial of the OX40 agonist ivuxolimab. The receptors stem from an adult with an advanced solid tumor such as melanoma, head and neck, liver or kidney cancer.

This chain joins TRBV28 and TRBJ1-4, with D unresolved. Trimming stripped 7 bases from V and 0 bases from J, with 15 bases between. The CDR3 runs 16 residues. CDR1 is MDHEN and CDR2 is SYDVKM in the germline V gene. DNA of the CDR3: TGTGCCAGCACCCACGGAGGGCCAGCAACTAATGAAAAACTGTTTTTT. It yields the protein CASTHGGPATNEKLFF. Variable domain in full (rest from reference TRBV28 and TRBJ1-4): DVKVTQSSRYLVKRTGEKVFLECVQDMDHENMFWYRQDPGLGLRLIYFSYDVKMKEKGDIPEGYSVSREKKERFSLILESASTNQTSMYLCASTHGGPATNEKLFFGSGTQLSVL.

This chain connects TRBV29-1 to TRBJ2-1; the D is unclear. Germline V gene data show CDR1 as SQVTM and CDR2 as ANQGSEA. The CDR3 length is 16 residues. Trimming left V 7 bases short and J 1 base short, with 20 bases between. The CDR3 here is CSAGYRARLSYNEQFF. Written as DNA, the CDR3 is TGCAGCGCCGGATATAGGGCCAGATTATCCTACAATGAGCAGTTCTTC.

The chain links TRBV19 to TRBJ1-4, with a tentative D call TRBD1 (6 bases). The CDR3 is 15 residues long. V gave up 4 bases and J gave up 0 bases, with 9 bases separating them. Germline values: CDR1 LNHDA, CDR2 SQIVND (reference sequence). CDR3 nucleotide sequence: TGTGCCAGTAGTACCCGACAGGCAACTAATGAAAAACTGTTTTTT. Translated, it gives CASSTRQATNEKLFF. Drawing the rest from reference TRBV19 and TRBJ1-4, the complete variable domain is DGGITQSPKYLFRKEGQNVTLSCEQNLNHDAMYWYRQDPGQGLRLIYYSQIVNDFQKGDIAEGYSVSREKKESFPLTVTSAQKNPTAFYLCASSTRQATNEKLFFGSGTQLSVL.

V usage is TRBV5-1 and J usage is TRBJ2-5; unclear D gene. Trimming removed 5 bases from V and 1 base from J, with 9 bases in between. CDR3 length equals 13 residues. The germline gives CDR1 SGHRS, CDR2 YFSETQ. The CDR3, as DNA: TGCGCCAGCAGTTCTTCAGTCCAAGAGACCCAGTACTTC. Translated: CASSSSVQETQYF.

The rearrangement uses TRBV9 and TRBJ2-2; possibly TRBD1 for D (5 bases). This CDR3 is built from 14 residues. V was clipped by 8 bases and J by 2 bases, with 13 bases between them. Germline V gene data show CDR1 as SGDLS and CDR2 as YYNGEE. The CDR3 sequence is CASRPRVNTGELFF. CDR3 bases: TGTGCCAGTCGCCCCAGGGTTAACACCGGGGAGCTGTTTTTT.

The chain couples TRBV6-6 to TRBJ1-6; 9 positions agree with TRBD1. CDR1 MNHNY and CDR2 SVGAGI come from the germline V gene (reference sequence). The length of the CDR3 is 14 residues. The V segment lost 6 bases and the J segment 9 bases; nucleotides outside the gene matches: 6. CDR3 nucleotide sequence: TGTGCCAGCAGGGGGACAGGGCGTACTTCACCCCTCCACTTT. As protein: CASRGTGRTSPLHF.

V usage is TRBV19 and J usage is TRBJ1-2; no clear D. Germline values: CDR1 LNHDA, CDR2 SQIVND (reference sequence). The CDR3 runs to 10 residues. V was pared by 10 bases and J by 4 bases, with 7 bases between. CDR3 in DNA: TGTGCCATAGTGGGCTATGGCTACACCTTC. Its protein is CAIVGYGYTF.

The rearrangement joins TRBV7-2 to TRBJ2-1; D uncertain. The CDR3 contains 11 residues. Germline V CDR1 and CDR2: SGHTA, FQGNSA. V was pared by 5 bases and J by 6 bases, with 5 bases between. Here the CDR3 DNA reads TGTGCCAGCAGCCAGTCCAATGAGCAGTTCTTC. Translating it yields CASSQSNEQFF.

Concerning this clone: At one end, the junction sequence differs from germline, possibly due to a read error. The genes are TRBV27 and TRBJ2-7; 8 bases map to TRBD2. CDR1 is MNHEY and CDR2 is SMNVEV in the germline V gene (reference sequence). The CDR3 runs to 17 residues. Here the CDR3 DNA reads TGTGCCAGCAGTTTCGGCTGGCGGAGCGGGAGCTCCCACGAGCAGTACTTC. Amino acids: CASSFGWRSGSSHEQYF.

The rearrangement links TRBV5-4 to TRBJ2-3, with TRBD2 as a possible D gene (6 bases). This CDR3 contains 15 residues. V lost 2 bases and J lost 3, with 13 bases in between. CDR1 and CDR2 from the germline V gene are SGHNT and YYREEE (reference sequence). CDR3 in amino acids: CASSLDIGGTDTQYF. CDR3 DNA: TGTGCCAGCAGCTTAGACATCGGGGGTACAGATACGCAGTATTTT.

This sequence joins TRBV19 and TRBJ1-5; 7 bases agree with TRBD1. Trimming removed 7 bases from V and 4 bases from J; junction bases left unmatched: 1. The CDR3 is 12 residues long. CDR1 LNHDA and CDR2 SQIVND come from the germline V gene (reference sequence). The CDR3 DNA reads TGTGCCAGTAAGGGGGCAAATCAGCCCCAGCATTTT. It encodes CASKGANQPQHF.

This rearrangement joins TRBV6-5 to TRBJ2-7, with 7 bases fitting TRBD2. Germline V gene lookup returns CDR1 MNHEY and CDR2 SVGAGI. CDR3 length: 16 residues. V shed 0 bases, J shed 0 bases, and the junction held 5 bases outside the gene matches. DNA for the CDR3: TGTGCCAGCAGTTACTCGCGGGGCGGGAGCTCCTACGAGCAGTACTTC. This encodes CASSYSRGGSSYEQYF.

This chain connects TRBV19 to TRBJ1-1; D is uncertain. This CDR3 spans 12 amino acids. Trimming removed 3 bases from V and 0 bases from J, with 2 bases in between. The V gene's germline CDR1 is LNHDA and CDR2 SQIVND (reference sequence). The chain's CDR3 is CASSIVNTEAFF. In DNA form, the CDR3 reads TGTGCCAGTAGTATCGTGAACACTGAAGCTTTCTTT.

The genes are TRBV5-1 and TRBJ2-3; TRBD2 might be the D (5 bases). From germline, CDR1 is SGHRS and CDR2 YFSETQ. V was cut by 4 bases and J by 2 bases, with 14 bases left in between. CDR3 length: 15 amino acids. The CDR3 DNA sequence: TGCGCCAGCAGCGACCAAACGGGGAACACAGATACGCAGTATTTT. Translated: CASSDQTGNTDTQYF. Full variable domain (outside the CDR3, taken from reference TRBV5-1 and TRBJ2-3): KAGVTQTPRYLIKTRGQQVTLSCSPISGHRSVSWYQQTPGQGLQFLFEYFSETQRNKGNFPGRFSGRQFSNSRSEMNVSTLELGDSALYLCASSDQTGNTDTQYFGPGTRLTVL.

The chain uses TRBV9 and TRBJ1-2; 7 nucleotides align to TRBD1. Germline values: CDR1 SGDLS, CDR2 YYNGEE. The CDR3 has 15 residues. Germline trimming cut 0 bases from V and 5 bases from J; bases unmatched to any gene: 7. The CDR3 loop reads CASSVGARGTYGYTF. CDR3 DNA: TGTGCCAGCAGCGTAGGGGCCAGGGGGACGTATGGCTACACCTTC.